Listed below are T cell receptor beta chains from one sample, sequenced in a study of blood T cells in healthy people across ages. TCRdb redid the calling of the 5' RACE reads with MiXCR, one entry per CDR3 protein. The sample records 270,000 or so distinct CDR3 sequences, roughly a quarter being singletons. The sequenced sample was blood. The receptor set was obtained from a woman in her 70s in good health. Each CDR3 is given without its conserved first and last residue.

>TRBV10-3|TRBJ2-3
AISVQGQGVLTDTQY
>TRBV5-1|TRBJ2-5
ASSLRTSSETQY
>TRBV27|TRBJ1-6
ATQGTAYNSPLH
>TRBV29-1|TRBJ2-7
SASTSGRAGEQY
>TRBV11-2|TRBJ2-3
ASIHRTSGRRTQY
>TRBV9|TRBJ2-1
ASSTRVEGAYEQF
>TRBV20-1|TRBJ2-2
SAGKSGISGELF
>TRBV12-3/TRBV12-4|-
ASSAQRGSNEQF
>TRBV11-2|TRBJ1-3
ASSSGGLGNTIY
>TRBV28|TRBJ1-2
ASSLRSNYGYT